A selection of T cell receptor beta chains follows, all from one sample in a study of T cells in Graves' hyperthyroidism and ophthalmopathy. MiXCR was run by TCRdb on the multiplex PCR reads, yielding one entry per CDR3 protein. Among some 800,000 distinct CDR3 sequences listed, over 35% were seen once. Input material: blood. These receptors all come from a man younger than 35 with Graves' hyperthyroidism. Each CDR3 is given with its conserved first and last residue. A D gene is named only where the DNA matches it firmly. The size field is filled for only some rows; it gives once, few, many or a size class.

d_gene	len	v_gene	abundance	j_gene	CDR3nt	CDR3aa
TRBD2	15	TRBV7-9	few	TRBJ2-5	TGTGCCAGCAGCTCTCCTTTTAGCGGGGGAGAGACCCAGTACTTC	CASSSPFSGGETQYF
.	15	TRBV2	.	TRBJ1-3	TGTGCCAGCAGTGACCCCCTCGGGGGTGGAAACACCATATATTTT	CASSDPLGGGNTIYF
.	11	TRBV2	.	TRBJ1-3	TGTGCCACGACACGGCAGAACACCATATATTTT	CATTRQNTIYF
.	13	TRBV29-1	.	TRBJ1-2	TGCAGCGTTGCCCGGGGACTGGGCTATGGCTACACCTTC	CSVARGLGYGYTF
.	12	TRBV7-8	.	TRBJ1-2	TGTGCCAGTAATATGGCAACCTATGGCTACACCTTC	CASNMATYGYTF
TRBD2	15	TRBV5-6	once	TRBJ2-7	TGTGCCAGCAGCTTGGCTAGCGGGGCCGCCTACGAGCAGTACTTC	CASSLASGAAYEQYF
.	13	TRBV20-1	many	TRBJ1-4	TGCAGTGCTAGTGGGCAGAGGGCGGGGAAACTGTTTTTT	CSASGQRAGKLFF
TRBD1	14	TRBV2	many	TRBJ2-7	TGTGCCAGCAGTCCAACAGGGGTCTCCTACGAGCAGTACTTC	CASSPTGVSYEQYF
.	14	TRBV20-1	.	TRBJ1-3	TGCAGTGCTCGGGAATGGGCAAATGGAAACACCATATATTTT	CSAREWANGNTIYF
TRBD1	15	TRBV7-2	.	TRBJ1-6	TGTGCCAGCAGCACGAGACAGGGCTATAATTCACCCCTCCACTTT	CASSTRQGYNSPLHF
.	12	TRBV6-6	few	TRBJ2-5	TGTGCCAGCACCGAACCTCAAGAGACCCAGTACTTC	CASTEPQETQYF
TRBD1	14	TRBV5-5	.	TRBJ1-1	TGTGCCAGCAGCCGAACCGGGACAGGGCTTGAAGCTTTCTTT	CASSRTGTGLEAFF
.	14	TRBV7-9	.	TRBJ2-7	TGTGCCTCGTCTAAAGGGGTCAGCTCCTACGAGCAGTACTTC	CASSKGVSSYEQYF
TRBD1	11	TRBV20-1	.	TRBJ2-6	TGCAGTGCTATCAGGGGGAACGTCCTGACTTTC	CSAIRGNVLTF
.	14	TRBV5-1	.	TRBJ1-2	TGCGCCAGCAGCTTGGCCGGGTCATCCTATGGCTACACCTTC	CASSLAGSSYGYTF
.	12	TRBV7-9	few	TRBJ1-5	TGTGCCAGCAGCCGGACAGATCAGCCCCAGCATTTT	CASSRTDQPQHF
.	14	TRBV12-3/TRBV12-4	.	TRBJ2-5	TGTGCCAGCAGTTTATGGCATACTCAAGAGACCCAGTACTTC	CASSLWHTQETQYF
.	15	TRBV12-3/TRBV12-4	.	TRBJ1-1	TGTGCCAGCAGCCTCCCGGGACGGGGGGTACGTGAAGCTTTCTTT	CASSLPGRGVREAFF
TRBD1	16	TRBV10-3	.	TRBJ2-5	TGTGCCATCAGTGGATCCGGGACAGGGGTCCAAGAGACCCAGTACTTC	CAISGSGTGVQETQYF
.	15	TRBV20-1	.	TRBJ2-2	TGCAGTGCTAGAGAATTAGCTGCGAACACCGGGGAGCTGTTTTTT	CSARELAANTGELFF
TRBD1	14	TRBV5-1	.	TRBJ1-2	TGCGCCAGCAGCGTTTCGGGACAGGTCTTTGGCTACACCTTC	CASSVSGQVFGYTF
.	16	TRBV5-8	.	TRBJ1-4	TGTGCCAGCAGCGTACGAAAAAGGACAACTAATGAAAAACTGTTTTTT	CASSVRKRTTNEKLFF
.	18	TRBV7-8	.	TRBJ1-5	TGTGCCAGCAGCGTCTACCCCGGGGGAATGATGGTCAATCAGCCCCAGCATTTT	CASSVYPGGMMVNQPQHF
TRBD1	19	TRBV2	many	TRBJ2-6	TGTGCCAGCCTTGGGCGAGGGGGCCGTGCCCTCTCTGGGGCCAACGTCCTGACTTTC	CASLGRGGRALSGANVLTF
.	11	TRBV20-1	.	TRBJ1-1	TGCAGCGGCCGGTGGGGGGCTGAAGCTTTCTTT	CSGRWGAEAFF
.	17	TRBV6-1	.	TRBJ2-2	TGTGCCAGCAGTGAACGGGGCTGGACAGCGAACACCGGGGAGCTGTTTTTT	CASSERGWTANTGELFF
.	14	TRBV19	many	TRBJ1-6	TGTGCCAGTAGAGGAGACCATCATAATTCACCCCTCCACTTT	CASRGDHHNSPLHF
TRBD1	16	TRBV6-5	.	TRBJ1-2	TGTGCCAGCAGGTCCGGGACAGGGGGCAGGGGCTATGGCTACACCTTC	CASRSGTGGRGYGYTF
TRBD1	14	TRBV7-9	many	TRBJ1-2	TGTGCCAGCAGCTTAGAGGACAGGGACTATGGCTACACCTTC	CASSLEDRDYGYTF
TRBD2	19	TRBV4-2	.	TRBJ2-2	TGTGCCAGCAGCCAAGATTCCTTGGCTAGCGGGAGTTCCACCGGGGAGCTGTTTTTT	CASSQDSLASGSSTGELFF
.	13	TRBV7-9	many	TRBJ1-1	TGTGCCAGCAGCTTAGCGCAGGGACCTGAAGCTTTCTTT	CASSLAQGPEAFF
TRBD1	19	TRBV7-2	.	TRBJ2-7	TGTGCCAGCAGCCCCCGTTCGGGACAGGGTGCGGGAGTGGCCTACGAGCAGTACTTC	CASSPRSGQGAGVAYEQYF
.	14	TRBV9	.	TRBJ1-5	TGTGCCAGCAGCGCCGACGGGATAAATCAGCCCCAGCATTTT	CASSADGINQPQHF
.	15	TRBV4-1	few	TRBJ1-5	TGCGCCAGCAGCCAAGATCAACAGGGTGGTCAGCCCCAGCATTTT	CASSQDQQGGQPQHF
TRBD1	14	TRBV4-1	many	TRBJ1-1	TGCGCCAGCAGCCAGGGACAGGGGAACACTGAAGCTTTCTTT	CASSQGQGNTEAFF
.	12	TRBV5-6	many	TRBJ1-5	TGTGCCAGCAGCTTGGGGCAGACGTATCAGCATTTT	CASSLGQTYQHF